This T cell receptor (beta chain) was captured in a study of T cell responses to AZD1222 COVID-19 vaccine. General study results and limits: Spike-wide coverage was observed for vaccine-associated CD4 TCRs, with dominant responses at 160-218 and 743-854.

This table comes from immunoSEQ multiplex PCR, and its TCRdb copy is limited to in-frame clones, with some not included. The sample lists more than 140,000 clones, about 93% seen once, with approximately 5.3% in the top ten. CDR1 is SGHRS and CDR2 is YFSETQ in the germline V gene. Trimming pared 1 base from V and 4 bases from J, leaving 15 bases between. The CDR3 consists of 15 residues. Regarding this clone: Antigen unknown.

The source of this sequence is an adult in good health. The material sequenced was peripheral blood, taken on day 0 of AZD1222 vaccination. This chain links TRBV5-1 with TRBJ2-7; a possible D gene is TRBD2 (5 bases). The CDR3, as DNA: TGCGCCAGCAGCTTGACCGGCGGACGGGAATACGAGCAGTACTTC. Residues: CASSLTGGREYEQYF.